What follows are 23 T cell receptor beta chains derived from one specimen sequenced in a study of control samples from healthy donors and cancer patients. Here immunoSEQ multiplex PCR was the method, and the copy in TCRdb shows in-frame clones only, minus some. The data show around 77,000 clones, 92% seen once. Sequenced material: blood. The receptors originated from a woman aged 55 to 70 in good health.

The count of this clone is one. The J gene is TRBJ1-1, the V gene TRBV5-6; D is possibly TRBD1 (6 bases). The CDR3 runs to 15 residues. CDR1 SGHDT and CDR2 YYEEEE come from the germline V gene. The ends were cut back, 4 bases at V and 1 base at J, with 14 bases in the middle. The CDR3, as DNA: TGTGCCAGCAGCCCATATGACAGGCAGAACACTGAAGCTTTCTTT. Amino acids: CASSPYDRQNTEAFF.

The CDR3 DNA reads as TGTGCCAGTAGTAGGTCGGCGGGAGGGACCTACGAGCAGTACTTC. It is translated as CASSRSAGGTYEQYF. J is TRBJ2-7 and V is TRBV19, with 9 bases identical to TRBD2. V lost 4 bases, J lost 2 bases, and 6 bases stayed unmatched. From germline, CDR1 is LNHDA and CDR2 SQIVND (reference sequence). This CDR3 is built from 15 residues. The complete variable domain, with remaining parts taken from reference TRBV19 and TRBJ2-7, reads DGGITQSPKYLFRKEGQNVTLSCEQNLNHDAMYWYRQDPGQGLRLIYYSQIVNDFQKGDIAEGYSVSREKKESFPLTVTSAQKNPTAFYLCASSRSAGGTYEQYFGPGTRLTVT.

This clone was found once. The CDR3 loop reads CASSPPGYNEQFF. The CDR3 DNA follows: TGTGCCAGCTCACCCCCAGGATACAATGAGCAGTTCTTC. The chain joins TRBV18 to TRBJ2-1, with D unresolved. The V end was cut by 3 bases, the J end by 4 bases, with 7 bases between. Germline values: CDR1 KGHSH, CDR2 LQKENI. This CDR3 has 13 amino acids.

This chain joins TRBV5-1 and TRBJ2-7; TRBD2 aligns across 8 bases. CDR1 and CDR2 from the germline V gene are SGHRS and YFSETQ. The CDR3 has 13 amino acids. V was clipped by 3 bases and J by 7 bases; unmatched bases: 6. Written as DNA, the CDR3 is TGCGCCAGCAGCTGGAGCGGGAGTGGGGAGCAGTACTTC. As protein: CASSWSGSGEQYF. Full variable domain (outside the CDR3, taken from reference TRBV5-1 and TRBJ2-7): KAGVTQTPRYLIKTRGQQVTLSCSPISGHRSVSWYQQTPGQGLQFLFEYFSETQRNKGNFPGRFSGRQFSNSRSEMNVSTLELGDSALYLCASSWSGSGEQYFGPGTRLTVT.

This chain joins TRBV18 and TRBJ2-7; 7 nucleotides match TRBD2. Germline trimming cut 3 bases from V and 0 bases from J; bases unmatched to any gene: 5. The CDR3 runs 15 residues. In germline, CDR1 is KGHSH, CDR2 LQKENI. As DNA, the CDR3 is TGTGCCAGCTCACCGGGGGGGGGAGTCTCCTACGAGCAGTACTTC. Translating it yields CASSPGGGVSYEQYF.

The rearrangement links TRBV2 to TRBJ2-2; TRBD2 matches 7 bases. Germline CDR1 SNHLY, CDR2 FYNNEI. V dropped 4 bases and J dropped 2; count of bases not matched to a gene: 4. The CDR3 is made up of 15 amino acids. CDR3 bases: TGTGCCAGCAGTGTGCTAGCGGTTAACACCGGGGAGCTGTTTTTT. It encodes CASSVLAVNTGELFF.

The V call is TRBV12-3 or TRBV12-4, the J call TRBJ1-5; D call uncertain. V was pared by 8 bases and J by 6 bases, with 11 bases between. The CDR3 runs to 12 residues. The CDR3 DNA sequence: TGTGCCAGCGTAAGAGGCAGTCAGCCCCAGCATTTT. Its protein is CASVRGSQPQHF.

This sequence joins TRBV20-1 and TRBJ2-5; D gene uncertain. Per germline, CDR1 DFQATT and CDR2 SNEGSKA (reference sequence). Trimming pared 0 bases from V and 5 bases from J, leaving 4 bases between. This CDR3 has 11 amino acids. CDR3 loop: CSARDRETQYF. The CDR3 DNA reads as TGCAGTGCTAGAGATAGGGAGACCCAGTACTTC.

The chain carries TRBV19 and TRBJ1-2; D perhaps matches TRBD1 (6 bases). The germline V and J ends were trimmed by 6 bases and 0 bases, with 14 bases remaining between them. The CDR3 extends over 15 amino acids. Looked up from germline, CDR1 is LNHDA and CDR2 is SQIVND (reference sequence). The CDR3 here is CASRLIQGSNYGYTF. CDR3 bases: TGTGCCAGTAGGCTCATACAGGGCTCTAACTATGGCTACACCTTC.

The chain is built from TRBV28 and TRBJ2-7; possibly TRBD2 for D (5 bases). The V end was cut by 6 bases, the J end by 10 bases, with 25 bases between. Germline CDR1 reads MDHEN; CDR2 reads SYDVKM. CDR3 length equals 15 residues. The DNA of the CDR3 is TGTGCCAGCAGACCTAACCCCTTCGAGGGAATGGGACAGTACTTC. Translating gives CASRPNPFEGMGQYF. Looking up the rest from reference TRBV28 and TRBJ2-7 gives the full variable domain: DVKVTQSSRYLVKRTGEKVFLECVQDMDHENMFWYRQDPGLGLRLIYFSYDVKMKEKGDIPEGYSVSREKKERFSLILESASTNQTSMYLCASRPNPFEGMGQYFGPGTRLTVT.

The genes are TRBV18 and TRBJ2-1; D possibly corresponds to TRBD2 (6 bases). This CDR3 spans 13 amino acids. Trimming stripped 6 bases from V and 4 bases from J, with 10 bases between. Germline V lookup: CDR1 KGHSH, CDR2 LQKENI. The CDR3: CASSSAGYNEQFF. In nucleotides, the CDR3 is TGTGCCAGCTCCTCTGCGGGGTACAATGAGCAGTTCTTC.

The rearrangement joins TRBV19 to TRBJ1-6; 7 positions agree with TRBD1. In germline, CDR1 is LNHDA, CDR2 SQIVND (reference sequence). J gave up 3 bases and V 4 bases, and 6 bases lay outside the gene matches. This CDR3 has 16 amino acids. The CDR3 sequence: CASSNPRTGYNSPLHF. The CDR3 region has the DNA TGTGCCAGTAGTAACCCCCGGACAGGCTATAATTCACCCCTCCACTTT.

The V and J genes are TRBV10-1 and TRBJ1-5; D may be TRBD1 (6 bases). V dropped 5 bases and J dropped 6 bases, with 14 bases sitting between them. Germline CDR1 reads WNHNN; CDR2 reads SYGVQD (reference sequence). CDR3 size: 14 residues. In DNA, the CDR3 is TGCGCCAGCAGTCAGACAGGTTCGGGTCAGCCCCAGCATTTT. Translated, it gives CASSQTGSGQPQHF.

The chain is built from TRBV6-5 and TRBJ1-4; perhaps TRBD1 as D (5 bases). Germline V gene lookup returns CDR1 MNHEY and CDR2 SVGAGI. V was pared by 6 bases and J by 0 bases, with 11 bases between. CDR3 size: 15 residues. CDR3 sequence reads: CASRAGFPTNEKLFF. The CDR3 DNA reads TGTGCCAGCAGGGCAGGGTTCCCAACTAATGAAAAACTGTTTTTT.

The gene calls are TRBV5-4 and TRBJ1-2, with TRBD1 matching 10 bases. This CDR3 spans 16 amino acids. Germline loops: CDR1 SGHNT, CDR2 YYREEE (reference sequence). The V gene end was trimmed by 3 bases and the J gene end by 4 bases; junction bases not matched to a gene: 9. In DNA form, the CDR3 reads TGTGCCAGCAGCTCTCACAGACAGGGGGCCGCCTATGGCTACACCTTC. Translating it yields CASSSHRQGAAYGYTF.

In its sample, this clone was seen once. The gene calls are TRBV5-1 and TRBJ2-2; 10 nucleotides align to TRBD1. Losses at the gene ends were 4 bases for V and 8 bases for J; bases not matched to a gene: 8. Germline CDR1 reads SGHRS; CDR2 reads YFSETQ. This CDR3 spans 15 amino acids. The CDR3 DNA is TGCGCCAGCAGCCCCAGGACAGGGGGAGCAGGGGAGCTGTTTTTT. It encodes CASSPRTGGAGELFF.

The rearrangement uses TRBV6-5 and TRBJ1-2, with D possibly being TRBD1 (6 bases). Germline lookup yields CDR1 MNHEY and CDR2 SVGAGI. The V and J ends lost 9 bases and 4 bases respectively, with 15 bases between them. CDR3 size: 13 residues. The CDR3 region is CASSGQPPYGYTF. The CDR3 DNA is TGTGCCAGTTCTGGACAGCCACCCTATGGCTACACCTTC.

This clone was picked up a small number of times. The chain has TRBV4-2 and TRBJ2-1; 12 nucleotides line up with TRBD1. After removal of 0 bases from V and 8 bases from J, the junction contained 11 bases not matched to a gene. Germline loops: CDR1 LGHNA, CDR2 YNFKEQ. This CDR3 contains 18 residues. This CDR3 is CASSQDPLRDRGLDEQFF. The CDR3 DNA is TGTGCCAGCAGCCAAGATCCTCTCCGGGACAGGGGGCTCGATGAGCAGTTCTTC.

CDR3 coding DNA: TGTGCCAGCAGTGAGTGGACGGGAGGGGGGCACGAGCAGTACTTC. Its translation is CASSEWTGGGHEQYF. The chain joins TRBV6-2 or TRBV6-3 to TRBJ2-7; 8 bases are shared with TRBD2. With V trimmed by 5 bases and J by 5 bases, 11 bases remained unmatched. The CDR3 consists of 15 residues. The germline V gene has CDR1 MNHEY and CDR2 SVGEGT.

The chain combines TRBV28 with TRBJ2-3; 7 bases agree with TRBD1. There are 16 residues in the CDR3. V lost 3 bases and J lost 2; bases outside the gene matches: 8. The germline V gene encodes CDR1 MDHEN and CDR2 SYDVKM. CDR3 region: CASSLGTERITDTQYF. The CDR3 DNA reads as TGTGCCAGCAGTTTGGGGACAGAGCGCATCACAGATACGCAGTATTTT.

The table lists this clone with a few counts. CDR3 in amino acids: CATSDHRGSEAFF. The CDR3 DNA reads as TGTGCCACCAGTGATCACAGGGGGTCTGAAGCTTTCTTT. This rearrangement joins TRBV24-1 to TRBJ1-1; 8 bases agree with TRBD1. The CDR3 loop spans 13 amino acids. Germline assignment: CDR1 KGHDR and CDR2 SFDVKD. V lost 3 bases, J lost 6 bases, and 2 bases stayed unmatched.

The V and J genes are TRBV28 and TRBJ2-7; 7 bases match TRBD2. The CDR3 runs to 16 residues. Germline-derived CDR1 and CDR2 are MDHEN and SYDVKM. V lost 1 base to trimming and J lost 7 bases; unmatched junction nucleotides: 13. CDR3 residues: CASSLFASGRVGEQYF. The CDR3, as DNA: TGTGCCAGCAGTTTATTTGCTAGCGGTAGAGTCGGGGAGCAGTACTTC.

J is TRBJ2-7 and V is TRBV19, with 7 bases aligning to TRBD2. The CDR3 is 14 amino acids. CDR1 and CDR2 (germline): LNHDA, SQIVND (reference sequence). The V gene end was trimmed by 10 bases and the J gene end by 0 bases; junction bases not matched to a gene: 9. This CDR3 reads CATRLGGSSYEQYF. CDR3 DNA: TGTGCCACACGGCTCGGGGGGAGCTCCTACGAGCAGTACTTC.